The 12 T cell receptor beta chains below all came from one sample that was sequenced in a study of blood T cell repertoires in COVID-19. Assay used: immunoSEQ multiplex PCR; TCRdb lists only in-frame clones, some missing. The sample has some 210,000 clones, around 90% seen once. The sequenced sample was peripheral blood. The receptor source for this set is a man aged 60 to 69 who had recovered from COVID-19.

This chain connects TRBV7-2 to TRBJ2-2, with TRBD2 matching 8 bases. Germline CDR1 is SGHTA and CDR2 is FQGNSA. The CDR3 consists of 17 residues. The junction had 13 bases not matched to a gene; V was cut back by 5 bases and J by 5 bases. The CDR3 sequence is CASSAGGGSPRTGELFF. In nucleotides, the CDR3 is TGTGCCAGCAGCGCGGGGGGCGGGAGCCCTCGAACCGGGGAGCTGTTTTTT.

The rearrangement links TRBV19 to TRBJ1-5, with D possibly matching TRBD1 (6 bases). Looked up from germline, CDR1 is LNHDA and CDR2 is SQIVND (reference sequence). Trimming took off 9 bases at V and 4 bases at J, with 16 bases between the two ends. The CDR3 is made up of 14 amino acids. CDR3 residues: CASSQGMVNQPQHF. The CDR3 DNA reads TGTGCCAGCTCACAGGGAATGGTGAATCAGCCCCAGCATTTT.

The CDR3 nucleotides are TGTGCCAGCAGCCCCCTGGGGGGGTTGAGGAGCACCGGGGAGCTGTTTTTT. Encoded protein: CASSPLGGLRSTGELFF. The V and J genes are TRBV5-6 and TRBJ2-2, with 7 bases identical to TRBD2. Germline values: CDR1 SGHDT, CDR2 YYEEEE. V gave up 4 bases and J gave up 4 bases; unmatched junction bases: 13. The CDR3 has 17 residues.

The chain links TRBV5-1 to TRBJ2-2; no firm D call. Germline CDR1 SGHRS, CDR2 YFSETQ. The germline V and J ends were trimmed by 1 base and 5 bases, with 12 bases remaining between them. The CDR3 runs 15 residues. In DNA, the CDR3 is TGCGCCAGCAGCTTGAAGGTTAGCAGTACCGGGGAGCTGTTTTTT. Residues: CASSLKVSSTGELFF.

The V call is TRBV29-1, the J call TRBJ2-5; unclear D gene. Germline CDR1 SQVTM, CDR2 ANQGSEA. The CDR3 totals 13 residues. V lost 3 bases and J lost 5, with 13 bases in between. The CDR3 reads CSVDHGPRETQYF. The CDR3 nucleotides read TGCAGCGTTGATCACGGCCCCAGGGAGACCCAGTACTTC.

As to this clone: Other nucleotide sequences in the sample specify the same CDR3. The chain uses TRBV6-6 and TRBJ1-5, with a weak D call TRBD1 (6 bases). The CDR3 length is 15 residues. V was clipped by 0 bases and J by 7 bases, with 13 bases between them. Looked up from germline, CDR1 is MNHNY and CDR2 is SVGAGI (reference sequence). Written as DNA, the CDR3 is TGTGCCAGCAGTTACTCCGCGGGGGGCGGGCAGCCCCAGCATTTT. Encoded protein: CASSYSAGGGQPQHF.

This chain joins TRBV19 and TRBJ1-1; TRBD1 matches at 7 bases. The germline V gene has CDR1 LNHDA and CDR2 SQIVND (reference sequence). CDR3 length equals 14 residues. V dropped 4 bases and J dropped 1; count of bases not matched to a gene: 3. CDR3 region: CASSKTGKNTEAFF. CDR3 coding DNA: TGTGCCAGTAGTAAGACAGGGAAGAACACTGAAGCTTTCTTT. The variable domain in full, completed from reference TRBV19 and TRBJ1-1, reads DGGITQSPKYLFRKEGQNVTLSCEQNLNHDAMYWYRQDPGQGLRLIYYSQIVNDFQKGDIAEGYSVSREKKESFPLTVTSAQKNPTAFYLCASSKTGKNTEAFFGQGTRLTVV.

The V call is TRBV2, the J call TRBJ1-6, with 10 positions matching TRBD1. Germline CDR1 reads SNHLY; CDR2 reads FYNNEI. This CDR3 region has 14 residues. V dropped 7 bases and J dropped 8; count of bases not matched to a gene: 5. In DNA, the CDR3 is TGTGCCAGCATGGGGACAGGGGATCATTCACCCCTCCACTTT. This gives the protein CASMGTGDHSPLHF.

The chain combines TRBV5-4 with TRBJ2-7; D perhaps matches TRBD1 (6 bases). This CDR3 contains 12 residues. V was pared by 2 bases and J by 4 bases, with 7 bases between. Germline CDR1 SGHNT, CDR2 YYREEE (reference sequence). The CDR3 is CASSFRGYEQYF. CDR3 nucleotide sequence: TGTGCCAGCAGCTTCAGGGGTTACGAGCAGTACTTC. The variable domain in full, with the rest retrieved from reference TRBV5-4 and TRBJ2-7, is ETGVTQSPTHLIKTRGQQVTLRCSSQSGHNTVSWYQQALGQGPQFIFQYYREEENGRGNFPPRFSGLQFPNYSSELNVNALELDDSALYLCASSFRGYEQYFGPGTRLTVT.

The chain employs TRBV7-3 and TRBJ2-3; 9 bases agree with TRBD1. The CDR3 contains 13 residues. Germline V gene data show CDR1 as SGHTA and CDR2 as FQGTGA. Trimming removed 5 bases from V and 15 bases from J; junction bases left unmatched: 12. As DNA, the CDR3 is TGTGCCAGCAGCGAACAGGGACAGGGCAGCCCCTATTTT. It yields the protein CASSEQGQGSPYF.

CDR3: CASSPGVYNSPLHF. CDR3 nucleotides: TGTGCCAGCAGTCCAGGGGTATATAATTCACCCCTCCACTTT. The rearrangement links TRBV27 to TRBJ1-6, with TRBD1 as a possible D gene (6 bases). Germline values: CDR1 MNHEY, CDR2 SMNVEV (reference sequence). This CDR3 comprises 14 residues. Trimming stripped 5 bases from V and 4 bases from J, with 9 bases between.

This chain links TRBV19 with TRBJ2-1; D not resolved. This CDR3 contains 11 residues. The germline V and J ends were trimmed by 5 bases and 12 bases, with 11 bases remaining between them. Germline V gene data show CDR1 as LNHDA and CDR2 as SQIVND (reference sequence). This CDR3 is CASSSPGRQFF. In DNA form, the CDR3 reads TGTGCCAGTAGTTCCCCAGGCCGGCAGTTCTTC.